The sequence of this T cell receptor (beta chain) was determined in a study of graft-versus-host responses after intestinal transplantation. General study results and limits: Maximum circulating GvH clone levels tracked with early post-transplant HvG decreases. High graft-versus-host to host-versus-graft clonal ratios were found in allografts of patients who had graft-donor T cell macrochimerism.

This CDR3 has 16 residues. Trimming took 6 bases from V and 0 from J; bases not matched to a gene: 5. Germline CDR1 reads LNHDA; CDR2 reads SQIVND (reference sequence). On this clone itself: Its antigen is not identified.

The table came from immunoSEQ multiplex PCR; TCRdb's copy has only in-frame clones and leaves some out. This sample has some 100,000 clones, with under 95% found just once. This TCR derives from a human donor who was the organ donor for an intestinal transplant. The sample was unstimulated CD8+ T cells sorted from spleen or lymph node cells, taken before transplant. The chain employs TRBV19 and TRBJ2-6; TRBD1 matches at 7 bases. The CDR3 sequence is CASSRDRDSGANVLTF. CDR3 nucleotide sequence: TGTGCCAGTAGCCGGGACAGAGACTCTGGGGCCAACGTCCTGACTTTC.